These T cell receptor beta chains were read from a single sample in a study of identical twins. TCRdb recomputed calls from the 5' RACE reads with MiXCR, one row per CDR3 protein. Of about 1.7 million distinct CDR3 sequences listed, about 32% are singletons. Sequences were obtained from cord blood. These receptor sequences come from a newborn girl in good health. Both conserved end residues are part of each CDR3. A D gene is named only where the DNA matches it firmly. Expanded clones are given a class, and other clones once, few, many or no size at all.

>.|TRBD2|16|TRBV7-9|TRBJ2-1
CASSLGTSASYNEQFF
TGTGCCAGCAGCTTAGGGACTAGCGCCTCCTACAATGAGCAGTTCTTC
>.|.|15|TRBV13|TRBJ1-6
CASSSKGRPNSPLHF
TGTGCCAGCAGCTCGAAGGGACGGCCGAATTCACCCCTCCACTTT
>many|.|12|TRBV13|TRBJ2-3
CASSSQGDTQYF
TGTGCCAGCAGCTCCCAGGGGGATACGCAGTATTTT
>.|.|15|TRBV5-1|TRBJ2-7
CASSLGSGYSYEQYF
TGCGCCAGCAGCTTGGGGAGCGGGTACTCCTACGAGCAGTACTTC
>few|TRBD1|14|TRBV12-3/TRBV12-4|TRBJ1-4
CASRLTGQAEKLFF
TGTGCCAGCAGGTTGACGGGACAGGCAGAAAAACTGTTTTTT
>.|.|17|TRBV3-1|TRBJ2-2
CASSQDVVSGGAGELFF
TGTGCCAGCAGCCAAGATGTGGTCTCTGGGGGCGCCGGGGAGCTGTTTTTT
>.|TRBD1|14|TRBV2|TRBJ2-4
CASSDTGGKNIQYF
TGTGCCAGCAGTGACACAGGGGGGAAAAACATTCAGTACTTC
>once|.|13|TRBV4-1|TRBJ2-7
CASSQARGNEQYF
TGCGCCAGCAGCCAAGCCAGGGGCAACGAGCAGTACTTC
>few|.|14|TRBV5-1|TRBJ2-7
CASSLEPGKLEQYF
TGCGCCAGCAGCTTGGAACCAGGGAAACTCGAGCAGTACTTC
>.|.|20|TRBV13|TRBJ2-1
CASSFPLARREALRANEQFF
TGTGCCAGCAGCTTTCCTTTGGCAAGGAGGGAGGCACTGCGCGCCAATGAGCAGTTCTTC
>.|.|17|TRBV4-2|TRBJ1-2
CASSQDRPGLANYGYTF
TGTGCCAGCAGCCAAGACCGGCCAGGCCTAGCTAACTATGGCTACACCTTC
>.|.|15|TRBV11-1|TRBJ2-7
CASSSSSDRSYEQYF
TGTGCCAGCAGCTCGTCATCGGACAGATCCTACGAGCAGTACTTC
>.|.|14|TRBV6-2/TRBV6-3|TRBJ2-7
CASSLPRTVYEQYF
TGTGCCAGCTCTCTCCCTAGGACAGTCTACGAGCAGTACTTC
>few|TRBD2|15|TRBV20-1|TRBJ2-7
CSAQLAAKLTYEQYF
TGCAGTGCTCAACTAGCGGCTAAACTAACCTACGAGCAGTACTTC
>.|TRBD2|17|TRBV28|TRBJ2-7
CASSLFRGREWGNEQYF
TGTGCCAGCAGTTTATTCCGCGGGCGGGAGTGGGGCAATGAGCAGTACTTC
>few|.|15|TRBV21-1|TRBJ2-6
CASSKGGSGANVLTF
TGTGCCAGCAGCAAAGGGGGGTCTGGGGCCAACGTCCTGACTTTC
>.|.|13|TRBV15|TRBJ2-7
CATSRDEGNEQYF
TGTGCCACCAGCAGAGATGAGGGGAATGAGCAGTACTTC
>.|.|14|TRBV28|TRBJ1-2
CASSRIQAIYGYTF
TGTGCCAGCAGCCGCATCCAGGCAATCTATGGCTACACCTTC
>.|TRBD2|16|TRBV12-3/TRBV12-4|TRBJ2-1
CASSPVLAGVYNEQFF
TGTGCCAGCAGTCCCGTTCTAGCGGGGGTTTACAATGAGCAGTTCTTC
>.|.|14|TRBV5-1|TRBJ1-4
CASSLARPNEKLFF
TGCGCCAGCAGCTTGGCGCGACCTAATGAAAAACTGTTTTTT
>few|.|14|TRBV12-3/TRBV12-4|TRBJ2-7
CASSPPDRFYEQYF
TGTGCCAGCAGTCCACCAGACAGATTCTACGAGCAGTACTTC
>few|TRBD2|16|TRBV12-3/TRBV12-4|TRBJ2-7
CASSLTGLAVPYEQYF
TGTGCCAGCAGTTTAACGGGACTAGCGGTCCCCTACGAGCAGTACTTC
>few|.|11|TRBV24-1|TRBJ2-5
CATADQETQYF
TGTGCCACCGCGGACCAAGAGACCCAGTACTTC
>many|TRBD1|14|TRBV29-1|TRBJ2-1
CSVEYGTGGFLQFF
TGCAGCGTTGAGTACGGGACAGGGGGCTTTCTACAGTTCTTC
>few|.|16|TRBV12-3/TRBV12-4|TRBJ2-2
CASSFAGPPNTGELFF
TGTGCCAGCAGTTTTGCGGGACCTCCGAACACCGGGGAGCTGTTTTTT
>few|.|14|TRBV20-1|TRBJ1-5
CSASLGASNQPQHF
TGCAGTGCTAGCCTAGGGGCTAGCAATCAGCCCCAGCATTTT
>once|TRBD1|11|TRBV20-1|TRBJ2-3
CSAGTGDTQYF
TGCAGTGCTGGGACAGGCGATACGCAGTATTTT
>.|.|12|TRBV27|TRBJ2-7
CASSDIYNEQYF
TGTGCCAGTTCGGACATCTACAATGAGCAGTACTTC
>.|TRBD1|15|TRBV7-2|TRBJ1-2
CASSLAPGQSHGYTF
TGTGCCAGCAGCTTAGCCCCGGGACAGAGTCATGGCTACACCTTC
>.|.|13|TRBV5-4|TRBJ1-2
CASSLGHWDGYTF
TGTGCCAGCAGCTTGGGGCATTGGGATGGCTACACCTTC
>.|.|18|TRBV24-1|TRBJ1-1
CATSDHPLWTVGNTEAFF
TGTGCCACCAGTGATCATCCCCTCTGGACAGTGGGGAACACTGAAGCTTTCTTT
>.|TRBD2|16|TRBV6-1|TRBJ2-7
CASSESPLAGGSEQYF
TGTGCCAGCAGTGAAAGCCCACTAGCGGGAGGAAGCGAGCAGTACTTC
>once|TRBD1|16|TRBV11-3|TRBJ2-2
CASRRRDRVNTGELFF
TGTGCCAGCAGGCGCCGGGACAGGGTTAACACCGGGGAGCTGTTTTTT
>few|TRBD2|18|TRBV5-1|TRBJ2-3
CASSFRLAALPRTDTQYF
TGCGCCAGCAGCTTCCGACTAGCGGCCCTACCCCGCACAGATACGCAGTATTTT
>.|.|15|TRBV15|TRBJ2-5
CAASRVRGRQETQYF
TGTGCCGCCAGCAGAGTAAGGGGGAGGCAAGAGACCCAGTACTTC
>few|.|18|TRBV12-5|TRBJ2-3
CASGLVLGPELITDTQYF
TGTGCTAGTGGTTTGGTACTGGGACCCGAACTGATCACAGATACGCAGTATTTT
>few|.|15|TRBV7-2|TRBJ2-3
CASSPRTHSTDTQYF
TGTGCCAGCAGCCCCCGGACTCATAGCACAGATACGCAGTATTTT
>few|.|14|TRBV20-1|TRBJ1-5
CSARSGTPGEPQHF
TGCAGTGCTAGGTCCGGGACGCCGGGGGAGCCCCAGCATTTT
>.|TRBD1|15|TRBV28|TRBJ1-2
CAILAGGSVNYGYTF
TGTGCCATCTTGGCAGGGGGCTCTGTTAACTATGGCTACACCTTC
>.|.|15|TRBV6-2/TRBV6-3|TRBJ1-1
CASTRLGAADTEAFF
TGTGCCAGCACCAGGCTGGGGGCGGCGGACACTGAAGCTTTCTTT
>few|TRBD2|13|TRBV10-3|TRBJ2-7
CAISAGTTYEQYF
TGTGCCATCAGTGCCGGGACTACCTACGAGCAGTACTTC
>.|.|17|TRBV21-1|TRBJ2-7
CASSKEPRREAPYEQYF
TGTGCCAGCAGCAAAGAACCCAGGCGGGAGGCTCCCTACGAGCAGTACTTC
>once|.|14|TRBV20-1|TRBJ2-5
CSARDPGLQGTQYF
TGCAGTGCTAGAGATCCCGGGTTGCAGGGGACCCAGTACTTC
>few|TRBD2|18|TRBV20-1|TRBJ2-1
CSATNLAGVTSRDNEQFF
TGCAGTGCCACCAACCTAGCGGGGGTGACTTCACGGGACAATGAGCAGTTCTTC
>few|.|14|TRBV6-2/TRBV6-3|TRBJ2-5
CASSASAGFREQYF
TGTGCCAGCAGCGCCTCGGCAGGTTTTCGGGAGCAGTACTTC
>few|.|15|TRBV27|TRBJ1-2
CASSLWPGPMGGYTF
TGTGCCAGCAGTTTATGGCCGGGGCCAATGGGTGGCTACACCTTC
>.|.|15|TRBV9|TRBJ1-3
CASSAGVSSGNTIYF
TGTGCCAGCAGCGCGGGCGTCTCCTCTGGAAACACCATATATTTT